This T cell receptor beta chain is drawn from a study of blood T cell repertoires in COVID-19. Turning to the study itself: Acute and convalescent COVID-19 samples came from the United States, Italy and Spain. PBMCs, B-cell-depleted T cells, or T cells were the source of the cDNA or gDNA that made up the material.

This table comes from immunoSEQ multiplex PCR, and its TCRdb copy is limited to in-frame clones, with some not included. This table holds fewer than 150,000 clones, approximately 82% found once. V lost 4 bases and J lost 2; bases outside the gene matches: 3. The CDR3 has 14 amino acids. Germline V gene data show CDR1 as MNHNY and CDR2 as SVGAGI (reference sequence). The V gene is TRBV6-6, the J gene TRBJ2-5; TRBD2 matches 8 bases. The origin of this receptor is a man aged 55-75 years who had recovered from COVID-19. Sequencing used peripheral blood. CDR3 nucleotides: TGTGCCAGCAGTTCGACTAGCGAACAAGAGACCCAGTACTTC. It translates to CASSSTSEQETQYF.